The present T cell receptor beta chain was sequenced within a study of OX40 agonist ivuxolimab in advanced cancers. A note on the overall study: Ivuxolimab, which targeted the costimulatory receptor OX40 (CD134), was an agonistic, fully human IgG2 monoclonal antibody. Intravenous ivuxolimab was administered to patients every 2 weeks at six dose levels: 0.01, 0.1, 0.3, 1.5, 3 and 10 mg/kg. Of the 50 to 55 dose-escalation patients, hepatocellular carcinoma was present in around 19, melanoma in some 15, renal cell carcinoma in 9 and head and neck cancer in 9. In the dose-escalation cohort, 82.7% of patients were male, and the mean age was approximately 60 years, with a range of roughly 23 to 85. Prior anti-PD-1, anti-PD-L1 or anti-CTLA-4 therapy was permitted, and approximately 41% of dose-escalation patients had received checkpoint inhibitors. Partial responses occurred in three dose-escalation patients, of whom one had hepatocellular carcinoma and two had cutaneous melanoma. Peripheral TCRbeta sequencing was intended to test whether TCR sequence diversity was altered and clonal T-cell expansion was caused by ivuxolimab. The monotherapy dose-escalation portion (N = 52 patients) of the phase I ivuxolimab trial is reported in the paper. General conclusions and limits of the study: After ivuxolimab, more expanded clones were found on average in CD8+ T cells than in CD4+ T cells. The antigen specificity of the clonally expanded peripheral T cells was not determined. Low levels of normalized T-cell clonal expansion were also shown by some nonresponding patients. In the 0.1-3.0 mg/kg groups, partial responders had among the lowest normalized peripheral clonal expansion, particularly in CD8+ T cells. At doses of 0.1 to 3.0 mg/kg, clonal expansion of both CD4+ and CD8+ T cells in blood was seen between baseline and week 6.

Genomic DNA was extracted from sorted cells for sequencing of the TCRbeta CDR3 region. TCRbeta CDR3 regions were sequenced using the immunoSEQ Assay. TCRdb obtained this table from immuneACCESS and retained in-frame rearrangements with V and J assigned. These tables miss some clones; where compared with another copy, unresolved V genes account for less than half of the shortfall, and the remainder is unexplained. In all, the sample holds approximately 70,000 clones, and roughly 80% of those were seen once. About 1.1% of the sample goes to the ten largest clones. Of note for this clone: Its binding antigen is unknown. No much larger clone exists at a distance of one base, and base qualities are not known.

Patients with a history of autoimmune disease or receiving systemic immunosuppression were excluded from the trial. In every dose cohort, peripheral blood was drawn for TCR sequencing at baseline, cycle 4 day 1, and cycle 7 day 1. Samples came from an open-label, multicenter, first-in-human phase I dose-escalation trial of ivuxolimab. Adults with locally advanced or metastatic melanoma, renal cell carcinoma, hepatocellular carcinoma or head and neck squamous cell carcinoma were enrolled in the trial. Before TCR sequencing, CD4+ T cells and CD8+ T cells were sorted from peripheral blood as separate populations. Taken from the germline V gene, the CDR1 and CDR2 loops are MDHEN and SYDVKM. For this chain, trimming is 6 bases at the V end and 6 bases at the J end, and the number of junction bases without a gene match is 14. The CDR3 sequence holds 16 residues, the cysteine and phenylalanine included. Solely the CDR3 DNA is kept, with 48 bases framed from the first base.

This TCR derives from an adult with an advanced solid tumor such as melanoma, head and neck, liver or kidney cancer. This material consisted of CD4+ or CD8+ T cells sorted from blood, taken in a trial of the OX40 agonist ivuxolimab. The chain is made from TRBV28 and TRBJ1-5, with TRBD1 matching 7 junction bases. The nucleotide sequence is given as TGTGCCAGCAGGCAACAGGGGTGGGGGGTCCCTCAGCCCCAGCATTTT. Translated, this gives CASRQQGWGVPQPQHF.